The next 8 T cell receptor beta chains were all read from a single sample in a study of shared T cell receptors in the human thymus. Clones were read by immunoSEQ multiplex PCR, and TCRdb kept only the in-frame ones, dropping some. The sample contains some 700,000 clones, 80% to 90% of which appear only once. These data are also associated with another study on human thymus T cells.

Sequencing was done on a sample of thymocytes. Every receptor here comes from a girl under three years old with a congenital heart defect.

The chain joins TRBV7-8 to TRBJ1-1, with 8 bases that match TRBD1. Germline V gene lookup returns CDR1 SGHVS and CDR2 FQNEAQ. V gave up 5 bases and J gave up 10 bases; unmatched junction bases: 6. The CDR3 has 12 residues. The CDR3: CASSLTGVRAFF. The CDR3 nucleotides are TGTGCCAGCAGCCTGACAGGGGTGCGAGCTTTCTTT.

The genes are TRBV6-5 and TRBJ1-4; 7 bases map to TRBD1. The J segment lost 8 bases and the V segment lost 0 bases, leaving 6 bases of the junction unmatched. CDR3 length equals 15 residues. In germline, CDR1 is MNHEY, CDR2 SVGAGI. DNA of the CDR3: TGTGCCAGCAGTTACTCGGGGACAGAACCCGAAAAACTGTTTTTT. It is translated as CASSYSGTEPEKLFF.

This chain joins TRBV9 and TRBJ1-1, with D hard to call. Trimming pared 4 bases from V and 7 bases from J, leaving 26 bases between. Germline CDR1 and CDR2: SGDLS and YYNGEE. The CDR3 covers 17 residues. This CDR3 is CASSPPSQRKVSLEAFF. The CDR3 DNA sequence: TGTGCCAGCAGCCCGCCAAGTCAGAGGAAGGTGAGCCTTGAAGCTTTCTTT.

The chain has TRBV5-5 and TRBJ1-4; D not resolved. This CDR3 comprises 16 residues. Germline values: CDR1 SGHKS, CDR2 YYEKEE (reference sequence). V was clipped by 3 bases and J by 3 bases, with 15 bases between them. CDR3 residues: CASSWTFGRANEKLFF. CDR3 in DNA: TGTGCCAGCAGCTGGACGTTTGGGAGAGCTAATGAAAAACTGTTTTTT.

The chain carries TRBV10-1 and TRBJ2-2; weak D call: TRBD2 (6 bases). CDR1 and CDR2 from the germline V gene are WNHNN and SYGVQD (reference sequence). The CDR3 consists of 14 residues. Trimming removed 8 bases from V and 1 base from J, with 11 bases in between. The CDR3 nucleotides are TGCGCCAGCTGGGACGGGGGGAACACCGGGGAGCTGTTTTTT. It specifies CASWDGGNTGELFF.

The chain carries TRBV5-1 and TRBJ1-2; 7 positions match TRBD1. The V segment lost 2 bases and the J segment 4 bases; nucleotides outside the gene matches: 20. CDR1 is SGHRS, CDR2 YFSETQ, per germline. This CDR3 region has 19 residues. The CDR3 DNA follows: TGCGCCAGCAGCTTCCAGAACAGGGGAAATCCCTCACTTGGCTATGGCTACACCTTC. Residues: CASSFQNRGNPSLGYGYTF.

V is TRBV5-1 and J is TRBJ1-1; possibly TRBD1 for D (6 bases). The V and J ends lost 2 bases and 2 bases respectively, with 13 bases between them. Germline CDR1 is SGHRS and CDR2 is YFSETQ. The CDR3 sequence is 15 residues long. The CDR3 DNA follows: TGCGCCAGCAGCTTATGGACAGAACGTAACACTGAAGCTTTCTTT. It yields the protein CASSLWTERNTEAFF.

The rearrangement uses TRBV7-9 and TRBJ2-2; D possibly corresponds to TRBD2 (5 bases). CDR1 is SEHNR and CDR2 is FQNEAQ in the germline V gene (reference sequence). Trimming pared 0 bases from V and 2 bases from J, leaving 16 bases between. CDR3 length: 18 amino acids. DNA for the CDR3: TGTGCCAGCAGCTTAGCTGTGAGGGAGCGGACTAACACCGGGGAGCTGTTTTTT. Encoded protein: CASSLAVRERTNTGELFF.